One sample yielded the 11 T cell receptor beta chains listed below, sequenced in a study of tumor-infiltrating lymphocytes in localized non-small cell lung cancer. The data were produced by immunoSEQ multiplex PCR, yet TCRdb's version contains in-frame clones alone and is incomplete. The repertoire includes roughly 10,000 clones, 80% to 90% of them detected once, and approximately 8% sits in the top ten. Specimen: uninvolved lung tissue not adjacent to the tumor. All receptors come from a human donor with non-small cell lung cancer.

The chain has TRBV2 and TRBJ2-5; the match to TRBD2 covers 7 bases. The end of the DNA fits TRBJ2-7 better, so the J call may be wrong. The CDR3 totals 15 residues. Germline V gives CDR1 SNHLY, CDR2 FYNNEI. Here the CDR3 DNA reads TGTGCCAGCAGTGATGGGTTAGCGGGCTCCTACGAGCAGTACTTC. The encoded protein is CASSDGLAGSYEQYF.

The rearrangement links TRBV7-8 to TRBJ1-2; D is perhaps TRBD1 (6 bases). In germline, CDR1 is SGHVS, CDR2 FQNEAQ. The V end was cut by 6 bases, the J end by 4 bases, with 15 bases between. The CDR3 is 14 residues long. The CDR3 coding sequence is TGTGCCAGCAGGAGAGGGCCCAGGGGCTATGGCTACACCTTC. It specifies CASRRGPRGYGYTF. The full variable domain, in which reference TRBV7-8 and TRBJ1-2 provide the parts outside the CDR3, is GAGVSQSPRYKVAKRGQDVALRCDPISGHVSLFWYQQALGQGPEFLTYFQNEAQLDKSGLPSDRFFAERPEGSVSTLKIQRTQQEDSAVYLCASRRGPRGYGYTFGSGTRLTVV.

The chain carries TRBV9 and TRBJ1-6; D is possibly TRBD1 (5 bases). Germline V gene lookup returns CDR1 SGDLS and CDR2 YYNGEE. This CDR3 is built from 16 residues. V was pared by 3 bases and J by 6 bases, with 16 bases between. The CDR3 DNA reads TGTGCCAGCAGCGCCCTCGGGGGGATAGGTAATTCACCCCTCCACTTT. Its translation: CASSALGGIGNSPLHF.

This clone turned up a few times. The J gene is TRBJ1-1, the V gene TRBV2; D is uncertain. V was shortened by 6 bases and J by 4 bases, with 12 bases between the two germline ends. The germline V gene has CDR1 SNHLY and CDR2 FYNNEI. The CDR3 is made up of 13 amino acids. As DNA, the CDR3 is TGTGCCAGCAGCAACAACTGGGGCACTGAAGCTTTCTTT. It is translated as CASSNNWGTEAFF.

The CDR3 spells CASSEDRVSDTQYF. CDR3 DNA: TGTGCCAGTAGTGAGGACAGGGTCTCAGATACGCAGTATTTT. The chain recombines TRBV19 with TRBJ2-3; 8 bases are a match to TRBD1. The ends lost 5 bases at V and 4 bases at J; junction bases unmatched: 5. CDR1 and CDR2 (germline): LNHDA, SQIVND (reference sequence). CDR3 length: 14 residues.

J is TRBJ2-2 and V is TRBV6-5, with 7 nucleotides matching TRBD1. Germline CDR1 is MNHEY and CDR2 is SVGAGI. This CDR3 is 14 amino acids long. V was pared by 4 bases and J by 6 bases, with 5 bases of the junction left unmatched. CDR3 region: CASSWTGTAGELFF. Written as DNA, the CDR3 is TGTGCCAGCAGTTGGACAGGAACGGCCGGGGAGCTGTTTTTT.

The V call is TRBV11-2, the J call TRBJ2-3, with a tentative D call TRBD1 (6 bases). The germline CDR1 and CDR2 sequences are SGHAT and FQNNGV. The CDR3 has 15 amino acids. V lost 5 bases and J 6 bases, leaving 18 bases between the germline ends. In DNA, the CDR3 is TGTGCCAGCAGCAGAGAGGGAAGGGGGTCGGATACGCAGTATTTT. Translating it yields CASSREGRGSDTQYF. Using reference TRBV11-2 and TRBJ2-3 for the parts outside the CDR3, the full variable domain is EAGVAQSPRYKIIEKRQSVAFWCNPISGHATLYWYQQILGQGPKLLIQFQNNGVVDDSQLPKDRFSAERLKGVDSTLKIQPAKLEDSAVYLCASSREGRGSDTQYFGPGTRLTVL.

This clone was seen just once. The rearrangement joins TRBV6-5 to TRBJ1-1; no definite D call. The germline V and J ends were trimmed by 7 bases and 0 bases, with 6 bases remaining between them. There are 12 residues in the CDR3. CDR1 is MNHEY, CDR2 SVGAGI, per germline. This CDR3 is CASTTLNTEAFF. In DNA form, the CDR3 reads TGTGCCAGCACCACATTGAACACTGAAGCTTTCTTT.

The chain employs TRBV4-1 and TRBJ1-2, with 8 bases that match TRBD1. In germline, CDR1 is MGHRA, CDR2 YSYEKL. The length of the CDR3 is 15 residues. The V and J ends lost 1 base and 4 bases, in that order; junction bases with no gene match: 5. CDR3 sequence (DNA): TGCGCCAGCAGCCAAGTAACAGGGGGAATCTATGGCTACACCTTC. Its protein product is CASSQVTGGIYGYTF.

The rearrangement uses TRBV7-6 and TRBJ2-2; D possibly corresponds to TRBD2 (6 bases). The CDR3 covers 15 residues. Germline V lookup: CDR1 SGHVS, CDR2 FNYEAQ. V was trimmed by 6 bases and J by 1 base, leaving 12 bases between them. CDR3: CASRLVGGNTGELFF. CDR3 sequence (DNA): TGTGCCAGCAGATTGGTGGGGGGGAACACCGGGGAGCTGTTTTTT.

The CDR3 loop is CASRVQDPYEQYF. In DNA form, the CDR3 reads TGTGCCAGCAGGGTACAGGACCCCTACGAGCAGTACTTC. The gene calls are TRBV2 and TRBJ2-7; a weak D match, TRBD1 (5 bases). Germline CDR1 reads SNHLY; CDR2 reads FYNNEI. The V gene lost 6 bases and the J gene lost 2 bases, with 11 bases spanning the gap. This CDR3 has 13 amino acids.